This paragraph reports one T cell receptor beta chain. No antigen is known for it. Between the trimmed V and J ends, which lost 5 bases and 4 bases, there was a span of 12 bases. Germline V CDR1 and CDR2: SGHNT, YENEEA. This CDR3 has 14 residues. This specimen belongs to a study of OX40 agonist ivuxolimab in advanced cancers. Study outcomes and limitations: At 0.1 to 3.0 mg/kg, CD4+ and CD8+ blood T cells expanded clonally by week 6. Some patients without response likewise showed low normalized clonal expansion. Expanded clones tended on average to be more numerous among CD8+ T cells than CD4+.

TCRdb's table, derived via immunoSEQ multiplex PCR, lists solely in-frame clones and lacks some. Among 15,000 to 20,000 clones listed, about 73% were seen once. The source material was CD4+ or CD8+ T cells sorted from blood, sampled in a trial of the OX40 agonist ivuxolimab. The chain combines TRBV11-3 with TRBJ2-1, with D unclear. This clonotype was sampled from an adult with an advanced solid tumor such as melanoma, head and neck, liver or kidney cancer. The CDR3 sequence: CASSLPGDYNEQFF. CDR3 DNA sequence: TGTGCCAGCAGCCTCCCAGGTGATTACAATGAGCAGTTCTTC.